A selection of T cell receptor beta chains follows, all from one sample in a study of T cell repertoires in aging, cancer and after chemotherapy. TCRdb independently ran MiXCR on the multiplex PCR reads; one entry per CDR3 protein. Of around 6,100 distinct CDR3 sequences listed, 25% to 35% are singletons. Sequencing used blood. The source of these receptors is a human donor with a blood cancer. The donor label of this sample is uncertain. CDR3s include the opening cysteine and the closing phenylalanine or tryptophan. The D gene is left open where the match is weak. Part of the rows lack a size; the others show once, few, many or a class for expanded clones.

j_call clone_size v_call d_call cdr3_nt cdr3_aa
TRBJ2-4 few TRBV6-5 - TGTGCCAGCAGTTTAAGTAGGGACCGAAGAAACATTCAGTACTTC CASSLSRDRRNIQYF
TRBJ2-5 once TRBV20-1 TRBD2 TGCAGTGCTATAACGAAGGAGCGGGACCGGTACCAAGAGACCCAGTACTTC CSAITKERDRYQETQYF
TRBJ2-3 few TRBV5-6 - TGTGCCAGCAGCTTGAAACATATCACAGATACGCAGTATTTT CASSLKHITDTQYF
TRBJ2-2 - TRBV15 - TGTGCCACCAGCAGACAGGGGTTGGCGTTCGGGACCGGGGAGCTGTTTTTT CATSRQGLAFGTGELFF
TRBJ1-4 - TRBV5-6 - TGTGCCAGCAGCTTGGGTCCCGTACGGGCTAATGAAAAACTGTTTTTT CASSLGPVRANEKLFF
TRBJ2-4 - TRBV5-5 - TGTGCCAGCAGCTTGGGTCTACTAGCCAAAAACATTCAGTACTTC CASSLGLLAKNIQYF
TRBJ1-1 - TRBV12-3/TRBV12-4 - TGCGCGACAGGTTTGGGGTCGGACACTGAAGCTTTCTTT CATGLGSDTEAFF
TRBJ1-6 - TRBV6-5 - TGTGCCAGCAGGCCCAGGGAGATGACGGCACCCCTCCACTTT CASRPREMTAPLHF
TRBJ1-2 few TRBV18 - TGTGCCAGCTCACCAGGGCGTACCTTCTATGGCTACACCTTC CASSPGRTFYGYTF
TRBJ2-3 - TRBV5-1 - TGCGCCAGCACGGGGGCTGGAGATACGCAGTATTTT CASTGAGDTQYF
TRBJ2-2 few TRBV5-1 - TGCGCCAGCAGCCCAACCGACCAGATCACCGGGGAGCTGTTTTTT CASSPTDQITGELFF
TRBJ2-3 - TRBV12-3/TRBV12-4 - TGTGCCAGCAGTTCACGACTGAGGCCCTACGGTTCAGATACGCAGTATTTT CASSSRLRPYGSDTQYF
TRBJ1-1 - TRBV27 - TGTGCCAGCAAACGACCAGGGGTGATGAACACTGAAGCTTTCTTT CASKRPGVMNTEAFF
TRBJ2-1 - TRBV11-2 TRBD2 TGTGCCAGCAGCTTAGGAGCGGGGGACAATGAGCAGTTCTTC CASSLGAGDNEQFF
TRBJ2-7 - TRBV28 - TGTGCCAGCTCCCCGGGACACACCTACGAGCAGTACTTC CASSPGHTYEQYF
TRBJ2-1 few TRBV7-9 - TGTGCCAGCAGCTTTTTCAACCTCGTCAGGGGAGATGAGCAGTTCTTC CASSFFNLVRGDEQFF
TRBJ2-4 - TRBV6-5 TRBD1 TGTGCCAGCAGCACCCCTCGACAGGGGGAAAATCGGATTCAGTACTTC CASSTPRQGENRIQYF
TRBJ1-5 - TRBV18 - TGTGCCAGCTCACCGGGCACCCATCAGCCCCAGCATTTT CASSPGTHQPQHF
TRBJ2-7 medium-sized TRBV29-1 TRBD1 TGCAGCGTAGGGACAGGGTTCTACGAGCAGTACTTC CSVGTGFYEQYF
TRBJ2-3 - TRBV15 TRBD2 TGTGCCACCAGCAGAGGACTAGCGGGGGCTAGCACAGATACGCAGTATTTT CATSRGLAGASTDTQYF
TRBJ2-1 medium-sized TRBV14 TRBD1 TGTGCCAGCAGCCAAGTACCGGGACAGGGGGACAATGAGCAGTTCTTC CASSQVPGQGDNEQFF
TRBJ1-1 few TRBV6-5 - TGTGCCAGCAGTGAAGCCCGGGCCTCGGGTCCTGAAGCTTTCTTT CASSEARASGPEAFF
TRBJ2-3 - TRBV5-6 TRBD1 TGTGCCAGCAGCGAAACTGGACAGGGAGATACGCAGTATTTT CASSETGQGDTQYF
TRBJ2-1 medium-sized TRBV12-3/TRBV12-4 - TGTGCCAGCAGTTTAAACGGGTTCTCCTACAATGAGCAGTTCTTC CASSLNGFSYNEQFF
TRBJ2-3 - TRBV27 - TGTGCCAGCAGTTTAGGGGCTCCGGACAGCCAGGAAGGCACAGATACGCAGTATTTT CASSLGAPDSQEGTDTQYF
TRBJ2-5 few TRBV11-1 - TGTGCCAGCAGCTTAGTAGTCACGGGGCGGGAGACCCAGTACTTC CASSLVVTGRETQYF
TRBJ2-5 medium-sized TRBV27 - TGTGCCAGCAGTCGTTCGGGGCAGGCGGAGACCCAGTACTTC CASSRSGQAETQYF
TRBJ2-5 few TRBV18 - TGTGCCAGCTCACCACAGATCTACCAAGAGACCCAGTACTTC CASSPQIYQETQYF
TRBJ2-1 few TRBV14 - TGTGCCAGCAGCCGAGTACAGGGCCTGAATGAGCAGTTCTTC CASSRVQGLNEQFF
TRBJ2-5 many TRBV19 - TGTGCCAGTAACTCCGGGACTTTCCAAGAGACCCAGTACTTC CASNSGTFQETQYF
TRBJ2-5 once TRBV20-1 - TGCAGTGCTAAGGGGGGGCCTGGGCATGAGACCCAGTACTTC CSAKGGPGHETQYF
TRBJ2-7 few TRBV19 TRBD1 TGTGCCAGTAGCCGTCCGGGACAGGGCTTCGAGCAGTACTTC CASSRPGQGFEQYF
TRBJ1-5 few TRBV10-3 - TGTGCCATCAGTGCGACGGAGCAAGGTGGCAATCAGCCCCAGCATTTT CAISATEQGGNQPQHF
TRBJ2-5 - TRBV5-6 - TGTGCCAGCAGGTCCGAAATCAGGGGCCACGAAGAGACCCAGTACTTC CASRSEIRGHEETQYF
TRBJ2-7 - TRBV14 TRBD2 TGTGCCAGCAGCCAAGATTGGGAGGGGAGTGGTGAGAAGGACGAGCAGTACTTC CASSQDWEGSGEKDEQYF
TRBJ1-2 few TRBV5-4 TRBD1 TGTGCCAGCAGGGGGACAGGGCGCCCTAACTATGGCTACACCTTC CASRGTGRPNYGYTF
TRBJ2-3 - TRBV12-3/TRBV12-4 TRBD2 TGTGCCAGCAGTCAACCCACGACTAGCGGGGTTGATACGCAGTATTTT CASSQPTTSGVDTQYF
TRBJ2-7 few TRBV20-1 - TGCAGTGCTAGATTAGGGCGACAGTCCGGGTACGAGCAGTACTTC CSARLGRQSGYEQYF
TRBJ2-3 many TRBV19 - TGTGCCAGTAGTATAATCGGCGGTAGCACAGATACGCAGTATTTT CASSIIGGSTDTQYF
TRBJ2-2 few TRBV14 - TGTGCCAGCAGCCAAGCGGGCGGGGAGCTGTTTTTT CASSQAGGELFF
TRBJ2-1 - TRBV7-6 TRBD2 TGTGCCAGCAGCGCCGTAGCGGGGGTGGACAATGAGCAGTTCTTC CASSAVAGVDNEQFF
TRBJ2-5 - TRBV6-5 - TGTGCCAGCAGTTACTCTGGGGGCCGTGACCAAGAGACCCAGTACTTC CASSYSGGRDQETQYF
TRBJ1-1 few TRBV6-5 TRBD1 TGTGCCAGCAGCCCGGACAGGGAAGGCGGTCGAACCACTGAAGCTTTCTTT CASSPDREGGRTTEAFF
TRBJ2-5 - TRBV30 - TGTGCCTCCTTACTAGCAGCTCAAGAGACCCAGTACTTC CASLLAAQETQYF
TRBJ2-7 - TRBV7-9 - TGTGCCAGCAGCTTAGTAGTGGGAGACAGCTACGAGCAGTACTTC CASSLVVGDSYEQYF
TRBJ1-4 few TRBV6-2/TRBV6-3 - TGTGCCAGCAGTCATAGGGGGGAAGGAGAAAAACTGTTTTTT CASSHRGEGEKLFF